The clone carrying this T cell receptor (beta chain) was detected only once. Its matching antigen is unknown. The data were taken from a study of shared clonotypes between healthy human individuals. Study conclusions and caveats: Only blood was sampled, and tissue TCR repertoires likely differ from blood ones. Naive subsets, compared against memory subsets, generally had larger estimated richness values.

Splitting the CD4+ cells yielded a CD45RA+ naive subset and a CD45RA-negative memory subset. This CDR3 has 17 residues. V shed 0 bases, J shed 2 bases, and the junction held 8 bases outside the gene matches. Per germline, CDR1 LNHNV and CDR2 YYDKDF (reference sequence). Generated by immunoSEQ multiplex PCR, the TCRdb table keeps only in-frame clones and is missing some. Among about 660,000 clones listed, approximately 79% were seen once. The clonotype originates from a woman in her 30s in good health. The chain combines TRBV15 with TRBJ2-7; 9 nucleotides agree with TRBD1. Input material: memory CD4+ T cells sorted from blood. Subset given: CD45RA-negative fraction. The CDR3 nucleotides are TGTGCCACCAGCAGAGACTCCGGGACAGGGCTTGCCTACGAGCAGTACTTC. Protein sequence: CATSRDSGTGLAYEQYF.